The rows below give T cell receptor beta chains drawn from one sample of a study of a mutant IDH1 vaccine in newly diagnosed glioma. Sequencing used immunoSEQ multiplex PCR; TCRdb keeps in-frame clones, though not all of them. Of about 98,000 clones in the sample, 70% to 90% are singletons; the top ten hold roughly 0.54%. Sample: PBMCs, taken from a glioma patient treated with radiotherapy, temozolomide or both. The receptors stem from a woman aged 50 to 60 with glioma. CDR3s include the opening cysteine and the closing phenylalanine or tryptophan.

CDR3	V	J	length
CASSTTSEWAYEQYF	TRBV11-2	TRBJ2-7	15
CASSEQGATDTQYF	TRBV6-4	TRBJ2-3	14
CASSQVTGVNTEAFF	TRBV4-2	TRBJ1-1	15
CASSFQGDEQFF	TRBV5-1	TRBJ2-1	12
CAWSLERTLLSFF	TRBV30	TRBJ1-1	13
CASSLVAFGYTF	TRBV5-6	TRBJ1-2	12
CASSVGGGGAGETQYF	TRBV9	TRBJ2-5	16
CASKWASEETQYF	TRBV6-6	TRBJ2-5	13
CASSLVGTNEKLFF	TRBV7-2	TRBJ1-4	14
CASSYLGDYGYTF	TRBV6-4	TRBJ1-2	13
CASSLPWGQGARYGYTF	TRBV5-1	TRBJ1-2	17
CASSQRDGLLGTEAFF	TRBV4-2	TRBJ1-1	16
CASSPTLGTGLGNEQFF	TRBV9	TRBJ2-1	17
CAISSSGGTYEQYF	TRBV10-3	TRBJ2-7	14
CASSVEGGNQPQHF	TRBV9	TRBJ1-5	14
CASSFYYEQYF	TRBV11-2	TRBJ2-7	11
CASSASGRLTYYGYTF	TRBV6-1	TRBJ1-2	16
CASTGTSTDTQYF	TRBV4-1	TRBJ2-3	13
CASSPQGAGTNEKLFF	TRBV18	TRBJ1-4	16
CASSVGSGFQETQYF	TRBV9	TRBJ2-5	15
CASSFVTSSYNEQFF	TRBV11-1	TRBJ2-1	15
CASSPRHEQFF	TRBV28	TRBJ2-1	11
CASSVGRGMFDEQFF	TRBV9	TRBJ2-1	15
CASSPSPRSSYEQYF	TRBV28	TRBJ2-7	15
CASSQRPSGTIETQYF	TRBV7-9	TRBJ2-5	16
CASSGDRGKSPLHF	TRBV6-5	TRBJ1-6	14
CASSLRPGGTDTQYF	TRBV7-9	TRBJ2-3	15
CASSQPLATNYEQYF	TRBV4-1	TRBJ2-7	15
CASSGGTGQGYEQYF	TRBV11-2	TRBJ2-7	15
CASNPSSGRGNTGELFF	TRBV28	TRBJ2-2	17
CASSLGQDNTGELFF	TRBV5-1	TRBJ2-2	15
CASSLGDSYGYTF	TRBV5-5	TRBJ1-2	13
CASSGTGDTGELFF	TRBV9	TRBJ2-2	14
CASSEGGGGYEQYF	TRBV9	TRBJ2-7	14
CSVGLIRQGAKGYTF	TRBV29-1	TRBJ1-2	15
CASSTQTGNYGYTF	TRBV28	TRBJ1-2	14
CATSRGRTALNTEAFF	TRBV15	TRBJ1-1	16
CASSESGGGGEQFF	TRBV10-1	TRBJ2-1	14
CASSAGTGETQYF	TRBV9	TRBJ2-5	13
CASSTSGLYEQYF	TRBV7-9	TRBJ2-7	13
CASSLSPRGLNEQFF	TRBV27	TRBJ2-1	15